This T cell receptor (beta chain) was found in a study of blood T cell repertoires in COVID-19. As for the study in general: The samples span acute and convalescent COVID-19 from the United States, Italy and Spain. T cells, B-cell-depleted T cells, or PBMCs provided the cDNA or gDNA that served as material.

This clone appeared a single time. Per the germline V gene, CDR1 is MDHEN and CDR2 is SYDVKM. Trimming removed 4 bases from V and 13 bases from J, with 10 bases in between. This CDR3 spans 11 amino acids. Generated by immunoSEQ multiplex PCR, the TCRdb table keeps only in-frame clones and is missing some. Of about 400,000 clones detected, 80% to 90% appear once; the ten largest clones hold around 9.3%. The sequenced material came from PBMCs or T cells enriched from blood (not recorded which). The receptor's source is a woman in her 50s who had recovered from COVID-19. This chain uses TRBV28 with TRBJ1-4; D is unclear. The CDR3 bases are TGTGCCAGCAGTTCCCGACTCGGACTGTTTTTT. It specifies CASSSRLGLFF.